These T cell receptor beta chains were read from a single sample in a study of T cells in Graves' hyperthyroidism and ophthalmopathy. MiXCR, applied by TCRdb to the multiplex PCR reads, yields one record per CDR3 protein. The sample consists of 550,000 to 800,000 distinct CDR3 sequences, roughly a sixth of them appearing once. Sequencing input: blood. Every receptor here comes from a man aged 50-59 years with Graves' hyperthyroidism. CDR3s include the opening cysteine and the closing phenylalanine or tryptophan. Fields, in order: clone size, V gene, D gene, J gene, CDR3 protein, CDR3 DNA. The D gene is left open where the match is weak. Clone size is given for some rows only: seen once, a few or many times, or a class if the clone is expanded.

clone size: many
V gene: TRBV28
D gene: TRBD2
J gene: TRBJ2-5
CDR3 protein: CASSLRRERETQYF
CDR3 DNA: TGTGCCAGCAGTCTAAGGCGGGAGCGAGAGACCCAGTACTTC

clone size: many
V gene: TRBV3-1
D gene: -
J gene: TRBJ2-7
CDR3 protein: CASSQDSEQYF
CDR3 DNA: TGTGCCAGCAGCCAGGACTCCGAGCAGTACTTC

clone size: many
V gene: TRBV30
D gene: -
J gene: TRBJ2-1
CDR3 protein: CAWTILEEQFF
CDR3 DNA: TGTGCCTGGACCATTTTGGAGGAGCAGTTCTTC

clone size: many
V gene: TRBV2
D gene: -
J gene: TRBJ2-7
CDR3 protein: CASSVFQLIDEQYF
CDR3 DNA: TGTGCCAGCAGTGTCTTTCAACTTATTGACGAGCAGTACTTC

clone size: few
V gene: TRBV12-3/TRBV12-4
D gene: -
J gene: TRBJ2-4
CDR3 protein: CASSLNRRLKNIQYF
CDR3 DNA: TGTGCCAGCAGTTTAAATCGGCGGCTCAAAAACATTCAGTACTTC

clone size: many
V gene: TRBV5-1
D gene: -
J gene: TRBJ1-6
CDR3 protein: CASSPSDFRGSPLHF
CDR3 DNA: TGCGCCAGCAGCCCGAGTGACTTTAGGGGTTCACCCCTCCACTTT

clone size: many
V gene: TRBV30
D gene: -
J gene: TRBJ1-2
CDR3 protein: CAWTVDLNYGYTF
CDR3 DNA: TGTGCCTGGACCGTAGATCTTAACTATGGCTACACCTTC

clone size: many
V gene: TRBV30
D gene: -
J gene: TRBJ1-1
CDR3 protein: CAWSGDLNTEAFF
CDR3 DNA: TGTGCCTGGAGTGGAGACCTGAACACTGAAGCTTTCTTT

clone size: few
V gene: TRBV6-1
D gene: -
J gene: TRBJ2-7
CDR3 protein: CASSERDIPYEQYF
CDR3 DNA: TGTGCCAGCAGTGAAAGGGATATTCCCTACGAGCAGTACTTC

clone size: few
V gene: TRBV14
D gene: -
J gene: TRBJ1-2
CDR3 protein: CASSRSHQGPGYTF
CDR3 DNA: TGTGCCAGCAGCCGCAGCCACCAGGGTCCTGGCTACACCTTC

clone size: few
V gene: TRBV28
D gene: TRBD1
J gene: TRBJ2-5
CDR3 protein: CASSLAHRDRALSTQYF
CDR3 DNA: TGTGCCAGCAGTTTGGCTCACCGGGACAGGGCTTTGTCAACCCAGTACTTC

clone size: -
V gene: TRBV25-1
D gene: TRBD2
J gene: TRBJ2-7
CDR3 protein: CASSGTSGRLYEQYF
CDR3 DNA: TGTGCCAGCAGTGGTACTAGCGGGAGGCTCTACGAGCAGTACTTC

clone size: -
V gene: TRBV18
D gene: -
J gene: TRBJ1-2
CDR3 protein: CASSQYTQANYGYTF
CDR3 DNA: TGTGCCAGCTCACAATATACACAGGCTAACTATGGCTACACCTTC

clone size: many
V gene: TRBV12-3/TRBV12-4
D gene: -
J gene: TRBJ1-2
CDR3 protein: CASSLMLGPRYGYTF
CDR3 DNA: TGTGCCAGCAGTTTGATGCTGGGACCGCGGTATGGCTACACCTTC

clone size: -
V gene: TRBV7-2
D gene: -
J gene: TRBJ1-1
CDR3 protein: CASSRKGGTEAFF
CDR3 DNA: TGTGCCAGCAGCCGAAAAGGGGGCACTGAAGCTTTCTTT

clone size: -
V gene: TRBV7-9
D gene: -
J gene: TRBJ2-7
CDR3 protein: CASSLGGGELGGKAYEQYF
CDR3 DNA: TGTGCCAGCAGCTTAGGCGGCGGGGAGCTGGGGGGTAAGGCTTACGAGCAGTACTTC

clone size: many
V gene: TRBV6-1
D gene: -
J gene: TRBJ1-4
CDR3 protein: CASRWTPTNEKLFF
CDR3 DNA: TGTGCCAGCAGATGGACACCAACTAATGAAAAACTGTTTTTT

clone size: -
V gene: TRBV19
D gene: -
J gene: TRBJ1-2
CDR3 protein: CASSIDSLSSYGYTF
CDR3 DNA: TGTGCCAGTAGTATAGATTCCCTATCCAGCTATGGCTACACCTTC

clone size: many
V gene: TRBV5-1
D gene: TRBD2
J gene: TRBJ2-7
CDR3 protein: CASSTRLAGGPTYEQYF
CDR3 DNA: TGCGCCAGCAGCACACGACTAGCGGGAGGGCCAACCTACGAGCAGTACTTC

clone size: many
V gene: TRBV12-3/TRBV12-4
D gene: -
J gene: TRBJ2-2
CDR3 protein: CASSFSPANTGELFF
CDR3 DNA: TGTGCCAGCAGTTTCTCTCCCGCGAACACCGGGGAGCTGTTTTTT

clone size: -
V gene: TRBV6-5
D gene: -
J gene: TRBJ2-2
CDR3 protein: CASSNSQGTNTGELFF
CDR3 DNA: TGTGCCAGCAGTAACTCCCAGGGCACGAACACCGGGGAGCTGTTTTTT

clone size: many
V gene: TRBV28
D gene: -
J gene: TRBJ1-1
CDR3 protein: CASSLPPKAFF
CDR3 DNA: TGTGCCAGCAGTTTACCCCCGAAAGCTTTCTTT